This TCR beta chain derives from a study of blood T cells in healthy people across ages. General study results and limits: Naive CD4+ cell counts and diversity both ran higher in long-lived than in aged donors.

A sample-barcoded 5' primer and a J-beta primer mix were used in a second PCR of about 6 to 11 cycles. Through a template-switch adaptor with 12 random nucleotides, each cDNA molecule received a tag. TCRdb reprocessed the 5' RACE reads with MiXCR, giving one entry per CDR3 protein. The repertoire has about 730,000 distinct CDR3 sequences, more than 40% of them found once; the top ten carry 20%. Details on this clonotype: The antigen is unknown.

Sequencing was performed on blood. The clonotype comes from a woman aged 55-75 years in good health.

CDR3 DNA sequence: TGTGCCAGCAGTTCCGCCGGTGGCAATCAGCCCCAGCATTTT. Translated, it gives CASSSAGGNQPQHF. The gene calls are TRBV12-3 or TRBV12-4 and TRBJ1-5; D is uncertain. This CDR3 contains 14 residues. Trimming took 4 bases from V and 2 from J, leaving 9 bases between them.